This TCR beta chain was identified in a study of CD4 T cells in relation to SARS-CoV-2 and coronaviruses. Whole-study context: Crossreactive spike epitopes shared across donors were mapped to their HLA restriction.

Naive and memory CD4+ T cells were separated from cryopreserved PBMCs. As regards this clone: Its antigen is unknown.

The CDR3 extends over 15 amino acids. The V gene's germline CDR1 is ENHRY and CDR2 SYGVKD. V was pared by 5 bases and J by 0 bases, with 13 bases between. General study findings and limits: The cross-reactivity analysis covered only spike protein, not other viral proteins. In around 60% of donors, memory CD4+ clonotypes crossrecognized SARS-CoV-2 and at least one common cold coronavirus spike.

Here immunoSEQ multiplex PCR was the method, and the copy in TCRdb shows in-frame clones only, minus some. The sample carries about 37,000 clones, 85% to 90% recorded once. V gene TRBV10-3 combines with J gene TRBJ1-2; D might be TRBD1 (5 bases). Sequenced input: memory CD4+ T cells from PBMCs. The TCR sequence derives from an adult with COVID-19. DNA for the CDR3: TGTGCCATCAGTATGGGGGTTTTAGCTAACTATGGCTACACCTTC. Amino acids: CAISMGVLANYGYTF.